The rows below give T cell receptor beta chains drawn from one sample of a study of identical twins. A single record per CDR3 protein comes from TCRdb applying MiXCR to the 5' RACE reads. This repertoire shows about 340,000 distinct CDR3 sequences, approximately 8.7% found once; its top ten account for 8% to 9.5%. Sequenced material: naive T cells sorted from blood. The receptors stem from a woman aged 45-65 years in good health. CDR3s include the opening cysteine and the closing phenylalanine or tryptophan. The order of the fields is J gene, D gene, clone size, V gene, CDR3 DNA, CDR3 protein. A D gene is named only where the DNA matches it firmly. Size is omitted from some rows. Given values are once, few, many or a class for expanded clones.

TRBJ2-5,-,many,TRBV4-1,TGCGCCAGCAGCCAAGGTTCAAGGGCCAAGTGGGGGGAGACCCAGTACTTC,CASSQGSRAKWGETQYF
TRBJ2-1,TRBD2,few,TRBV9,TGTGCCAGCAGCGTAGTTGGTAGCGGGAGTGGGAATGAGCAGTTCTTC,CASSVVGSGSGNEQFF
TRBJ2-3,-,few,TRBV5-6,TGTGCCAGCAGCCCACCCTACGCGGAGGGGGGAGATACGCAGTATTTT,CASSPPYAEGGDTQYF
TRBJ2-2,TRBD1,many,TRBV25-1,TGTGCCAGCAGTGAGGTAAAGGGACAGCCTCCCGGGGAGCTGTTTTTT,CASSEVKGQPPGELFF
TRBJ2-7,-,many,TRBV29-1,TGCAGCGTAGTATCAGGGGAAACCTACGAGCAGTACTTC,CSVVSGETYEQYF
TRBJ2-7,-,few,TRBV4-1,TGCGCCAGCAGGCCAAGAGTGGGGGGAAGCTACGAGCAGTACTTC,CASRPRVGGSYEQYF
TRBJ2-3,-,-,TRBV19,TGTGCCAGTAGTATAGAGGGCGGGGGCCCAGATACGCAGTATTTT,CASSIEGGGPDTQYF
TRBJ2-1,-,few,TRBV20-1,TGCAGTGCTAGATATCCTCAGAGCGGGACATACAATGAGCAGTTCTTC,CSARYPQSGTYNEQFF
TRBJ1-1,-,many,TRBV12-3/TRBV12-4,TGTGCCAGCTCCCAATCGGGGGGCCTTGCTGAAGCTTTCTTT,CASSQSGGLAEAFF
TRBJ2-1,TRBD2,-,TRBV12-3/TRBV12-4,TGTGCCAGCAGTCAAGGGACTAGCGGACCGGGGAGCTCCTACAATGAGCAGTTCTTC,CASSQGTSGPGSSYNEQFF
TRBJ1-1,-,-,TRBV12-3/TRBV12-4,TGTGCCAGCACAAACAGGGTTACTGAAGCTTTCTTT,CASTNRVTEAFF
TRBJ1-4,-,-,TRBV7-2,TGTGCCAGCAGCTTAGTGGGCGGAGGAAATGAAAAACTGTTTTTT,CASSLVGGGNEKLFF
TRBJ2-2,-,few,TRBV20-1,TGCAGTGCTAGAGTCCATCTAAACACCGGGGAGCTGTTTTTT,CSARVHLNTGELFF
TRBJ2-1,-,many,TRBV20-1,TGCAGTGCCCCCCTCCGGGCCTCCTACAATGAGCAGTTCTTC,CSAPLRASYNEQFF
TRBJ1-5,-,-,TRBV28,TGTGCCAGCAGTTCTCCCCCGGGAGGTTTACAGCCCCAGCATTTT,CASSSPPGGLQPQHF
TRBJ2-7,-,-,TRBV5-6,TGTGCCAGCAGCTTCGGTGGGCAACCCTGGGAGCAGTACTTC,CASSFGGQPWEQYF
TRBJ1-1,-,-,TRBV18,TGTGCCAGCTCACCACTGAGGGGGTGGCCGACTGAAGCTTTCTTT,CASSPLRGWPTEAFF
TRBJ2-1,-,few,TRBV6-1,TGTGCCAGCAGCGAAACTATCACCGGCTACAATGAGCAGTTCTTC,CASSETITGYNEQFF
TRBJ2-7,TRBD1,many,TRBV9,TGTGCCAGCAGCGCCTGGTACGGGGACAGGGGCTCCTACGAGCAGTACTTC,CASSAWYGDRGSYEQYF
TRBJ1-4,-,many,TRBV25-1,TGTGCCAGCAGTGAATATGGAGAACGGACTAATGAAAAACTGTTTTTT,CASSEYGERTNEKLFF
TRBJ2-3,-,few,TRBV10-1,TGCGCCACTTCACTGTCCAGCACAGATACGCAGTATTTT,CATSLSSTDTQYF
TRBJ2-1,-,few,TRBV25-1,TGTGCCAGCAGTGAATTTGGGGCTAGCTACAATGAGCAGTTCTTC,CASSEFGASYNEQFF
TRBJ2-1,-,-,TRBV20-1,TGCAGTGCTAGAGATATGGAGGGATTCTACAATGAGCAGTTCTTC,CSARDMEGFYNEQFF
TRBJ2-2,TRBD2,-,TRBV6-5,TGTGCCAGCAGTGCATCCACCGGGACTAGCGGGACCGGGGAGCTGTTTTTT,CASSASTGTSGTGELFF
TRBJ2-2,-,few,TRBV19,TGTGCCAGTAGTATAGATACTGGGACCGGGGAGCTGTTTTTT,CASSIDTGTGELFF
TRBJ2-1,TRBD2,few,TRBV20-1,TGCAGTGCTAGAATCCTAGCGGTATACAATGAGCAGTTCTTC,CSARILAVYNEQFF
TRBJ2-1,-,many,TRBV7-9,TGTGCCAGCAGCTTAGTGGCAGGGGCCGGTAGTGAGCAGTTCTTC,CASSLVAGAGSEQFF
TRBJ2-7,TRBD2,few,TRBV7-2,TGTGCCAGCAGCCCCCCGGGGGGGGGACTAGCGGGAGATCAGCAGTACTTC,CASSPPGGGLAGDQQYF
TRBJ2-1,-,-,TRBV6-2/TRBV6-3,TGTGCCAGCAGTACCCCAGGGAAAGGGGAGCAGTTCTTC,CASSTPGKGEQFF
TRBJ2-1,-,many,TRBV25-1,TGTGCCAGCAGTGGACAGATATCCAGCAATGAGCAGTTCTTC,CASSGQISSNEQFF
TRBJ1-5,TRBD1,-,TRBV27,TGTGCCACCAAAGGACAGGGAGGCCAGCCCCAGCATTTT,CATKGQGGQPQHF
TRBJ1-1,TRBD1,few,TRBV20-1,TGCAGTGCTAGAGGAGAGACAGGGTTCACTGAAGCTTTCTTT,CSARGETGFTEAFF
TRBJ2-1,TRBD2,many,TRBV5-1,TGCGCCAGCAGCCCCGGACTAGCGGGATTTTCCTACAATGAGCAGTTCTTC,CASSPGLAGFSYNEQFF
TRBJ1-6,TRBD1,many,TRBV5-6,TGTGCCAGCAGGACGGGGACAGATAATTCACCCCTCCACTTT,CASRTGTDNSPLHF
TRBJ2-1,-,-,TRBV24-1,TGTGCCACCAGTGATTTGTCGGTAAAACAGTTCTTC,CATSDLSVKQFF
TRBJ2-1,-,-,TRBV12-3/TRBV12-4,TGTGCCAGCAGCCCCCCCGATCGCAGGGGCGGTGAGCAGTTCTTC,CASSPPDRRGGEQFF
TRBJ2-1,TRBD2,few,TRBV7-8,TGTGCCAGCAGCTTAGTTCTAGCGGGGGGTGAGGATGAGCAGTTCTTC,CASSLVLAGGEDEQFF
TRBJ2-1,-,-,TRBV5-1,TGCGCCAGCAGCATTTCTAGCGCAGGTGAGCAGTTCTTC,CASSISSAGEQFF
TRBJ2-7,-,few,TRBV20-1,TGCAGTGCTAGAGATCCCAGAAGCGGTCCCTACGAGCAGTACTTC,CSARDPRSGPYEQYF
TRBJ1-2,-,few,TRBV4-1,TGCGCCAGCAGCCAAAGACAGGCCCTTTCATATGGCTACACCTTC,CASSQRQALSYGYTF
TRBJ2-7,TRBD1,-,TRBV4-1,TGCGCCAGCAGACTGGGGACAGGGGACTCCTACGAGCAGTACTTC,CASRLGTGDSYEQYF
TRBJ2-3,-,many,TRBV10-2,TGCGCCAGCAAACGAGGGCTAGCGGATACGCAGTATTTT,CASKRGLADTQYF
TRBJ2-2,TRBD2,many,TRBV9,TGTGCCAGCAGCGACGGGGGGGGAATGGGCACCGGGGAGCTGTTTTTT,CASSDGGGMGTGELFF